A selection of T cell receptor beta chains follows, all from one sample in a study of cytomegalovirus exposure and HLA in healthy donors. The repertoire was sequenced with immunoSEQ multiplex PCR; TCRdb's copy has only in-frame clones and lacks some. The sample lists 130,000 to 150,000 clones; 60% to 85% were seen once. The sequenced sample was PBMCs. Receptors originate from a man aged 40-49 years in good health and CMV-seropositive. The CDR3 runs from the conserved cysteine through the conserved F or W. D genes are given only for firm matches. Only part of the rows carry a size: once, few, many, or a class if the clone is expanded.

D	size	J	V	DNA	CDR3
.	.	TRBJ1-2	TRBV11-1	TGTGCCAGCAGCTTAGTAGCCGGGTATGGCTACACCTTC	CASSLVAGYGYTF
.	few	TRBJ1-3	TRBV7-2	TGTGCCAGCAGCTTTGTCTCGAGGCAAGGTGGAAACACCATATATTTT	CASSFVSRQGGNTIYF
.	.	TRBJ2-1	TRBV2	TGTGCCAGCCCGAAGAGGGGGAGGGGGGGCTTGAATGAGCAGTTCTTC	CASPKRGRGGLNEQFF
TRBD1	.	TRBJ1-1	TRBV29-1	TGCAGCGTTGACCCCGCCCTACAGGGGGACTATACCCTTGAAGCTTTCTTT	CSVDPALQGDYTLEAFF
.	few	TRBJ1-1	TRBV29-1	TGCAGCGTTGCCCCAACAGTGGGAGCTTTCTTT	CSVAPTVGAFF
.	few	TRBJ1-2	TRBV5-1	TGCGCCAGCAGCTTGGGGGGCAACTATGGCTACACCTTC	CASSLGGNYGYTF
TRBD1	.	TRBJ1-5	TRBV19	TGTGCCAGTAGTACGAGACAGGGGGTGAATCAGCCCCAGCATTTT	CASSTRQGVNQPQHF
.	.	TRBJ1-6	TRBV7-2	TGTGCCAGCAGTAAATTCGGCTCGGGGGATAGTTCACCCCTCCACTTT	CASSKFGSGDSSPLHF
.	.	TRBJ1-1	TRBV5-1	TGCGCCAGCAGCTTGGTTCACAGGCAGGGCCCATGGAACACTGAAGCTTTCTTT	CASSLVHRQGPWNTEAFF
TRBD2	.	TRBJ2-7	TRBV27	TGTGCCAGCAGCCGTTTCGATTTTAGCGGGATTGCAGGAGTGCCCTACGAGCAGTACTTC	CASSRFDFSGIAGVPYEQYF
TRBD2	.	TRBJ2-5	TRBV10-2	TGCGCCAGCTGGGGACTAGCAGAGACCCAGTACTTC	CASWGLAETQYF
.	.	TRBJ2-5	TRBV5-1	TGCGCCAGCAGCTCAGGGGAATGGGTCCAAGAGACCCAGTACTTC	CASSSGEWVQETQYF
TRBD1	.	TRBJ2-2	TRBV6-1	TGTGCCAGCTCCAGACAGGGGGTCACCGGGGAGCTGTTTTTT	CASSRQGVTGELFF
TRBD2	.	TRBJ2-7	TRBV2	TGTGCCAGCAGTGGCCCGGGACTAGCGGGAGTCTACGAGCAGTACTTC	CASSGPGLAGVYEQYF
.	.	TRBJ2-7	TRBV25-1	TGTGCCAGCAGCCTTACAGGGTTCCCCGCCGAGCAGTACTTC	CASSLTGFPAEQYF
.	.	TRBJ2-1	TRBV7-6	TGTGCCAGCAGTCGAGATGGGGCAGGGCCATACAATGAGCAGTTCTTC	CASSRDGAGPYNEQFF
TRBD1	.	TRBJ2-1	TRBV6-6	TGTGCCAGCAGTTACTTATCTGGACAGGGGGCCAATGAGCAGTTCTTC	CASSYLSGQGANEQFF
.	.	TRBJ2-7	TRBV5-4	TGTGCCAGCAGCTTGGACAGGGAGATCCACGAGCAGTACTTC	CASSLDREIHEQYF
.	.	TRBJ2-7	TRBV5-4	TGTGCCAGCAGCTCAGACACAATATACGAGCAGTACTTC	CASSSDTIYEQYF
.	.	TRBJ1-5	TRBV4-3	TGCGCCAGCAGCCCCGACAGGAGCAATCAGCCCCAGCATTTT	CASSPDRSNQPQHF
TRBD1	.	TRBJ1-1	TRBV6-5	TGTGCCAGCAGTCGTGGACAGGGAATGAACACTGAAGCTTTCTTT	CASSRGQGMNTEAFF
.	once	TRBJ2-5	TRBV28	TGTGCCAGCAGTTCAAACAGGTTACCGTACCAAGAGACCCAGTACTTC	CASSSNRLPYQETQYF
.	.	TRBJ2-7	TRBV30	TGTGCCTGGAGCTCAGCGGGTCCCGAGCAGTACTTC	CAWSSAGPEQYF
.	.	TRBJ2-1	TRBV20-1	TGCAGTGCTAGAGCGTTCAATGAGCAGTTCTTC	CSARAFNEQFF
TRBD1	few	TRBJ2-1	TRBV6-6	TGTGCCAGCAGCCCCGACAGGGTAGGGTTCTACAATGAGCAGTTCTTC	CASSPDRVGFYNEQFF
TRBD1	.	TRBJ1-2	TRBV7-8	TGTGCCAGCAGCACGAACAACAGGGGATCTAACTATGGCTACACCTTC	CASSTNNRGSNYGYTF
TRBD1	.	TRBJ2-7	TRBV19	TGTGCCAGTAGTATCACAGGGGTCTACGAGCAGTACTTC	CASSITGVYEQYF
.	.	TRBJ1-1	TRBV29-1	TGCAGCGCCTTGCCCCCTGGAGGGAGTTGGAACTCGGGCACTGAAGCTTTCTTT	CSALPPGGSWNSGTEAFF
TRBD1	.	TRBJ2-2	TRBV6-1	TGTGCCAGCAGTGAAAACAGGGGGAGGACCGGGGAGCTGTTTTTT	CASSENRGRTGELFF
.	.	TRBJ2-3	TRBV6-6	TGTGCCAGCAGTTACGACAGGACCACAGATACGCAGTATTTT	CASSYDRTTDTQYF
.	.	TRBJ2-1	TRBV2	TGTGCCAGCAGTGACGCAGGGCTTCAAGCTGGGAATGAGCAGTTCTTC	CASSDAGLQAGNEQFF
TRBD1	once	TRBJ1-4	TRBV4-2	TGTGCCAGCAGCCAAGAACAAGGGGGCTTGGCCCTTAATGAAAAACTGTTTTTT	CASSQEQGGLALNEKLFF
.	.	TRBJ1-2	TRBV4-2	TGTGCCAGCAGCCAAGTAGGGCAGGGGTTTGGCTACACCTTC	CASSQVGQGFGYTF
.	.	TRBJ2-1	TRBV5-4	TGTGCCAGCACCGATGGGCGGGAACCGAGCTCCTACAATGAGCAGTTCTTC	CASTDGREPSSYNEQFF
.	.	TRBJ1-5	TRBV28	TGTGCCACCCACAGCACTCTAGGACAGCTCAATAGCAATCAGCCCCAGCATTTT	CATHSTLGQLNSNQPQHF
TRBD1	.	TRBJ2-7	TRBV29-1	TGCAGCGTTCGGGACAGCGCCTACGAGCAGTACTTC	CSVRDSAYEQYF
TRBD1	.	TRBJ1-5	TRBV5-6	TGTGCCAGCAGCTTAAAGCCGGGACAGGGGAATCAGCCCCAGCATTTT	CASSLKPGQGNQPQHF
TRBD1	.	TRBJ1-2	TRBV5-4	TGTGCCAGCAGCGTCGGACAGGGAAGGAGCTATGGCTACACCTTC	CASSVGQGRSYGYTF
.	.	TRBJ1-1	TRBV5-1	TGCGCCAGCAGCTTGATTGGGCGGCAGGGACATCGGGCTTTCTTT	CASSLIGRQGHRAFF
.	.	TRBJ1-1	TRBV30	TGTGCCTGGATCTCCCCCGGGATCCTGAACACTGAAGCTTTCTTT	CAWISPGILNTEAFF
TRBD2	.	TRBJ2-7	TRBV19	TGTGCCAGTGCTTTAAGCGGGAATAACTACGAGCAGTACTTC	CASALSGNNYEQYF
.	.	TRBJ2-2	TRBV18	TGTGCCAGCTCACCTCTAGCGAACACCGGGGAGCTGTTTTTT	CASSPLANTGELFF